Below are 23 T cell receptor beta chains sequenced from a single sample in a study of shared clonotypes between healthy human individuals. The naive CD8 subset, CD45RO-negative cells positively selected for CCR7, excluded terminally differentiated effector memory CD45RA+ cells. TCRdb keeps only in-frame clones here, not all; method: immunoSEQ multiplex PCR. The table lists about 580,000 clones, roughly 98% of them singletons, with 0.25% to 0.35% in the top ten. Material for sequencing was naive CD8+ T cells sorted from blood. The receptors were gathered from a man younger than 40 in good health.

The CDR3 spells CASGPFWPPEAFF. Here the CDR3 DNA reads TGTGCCAGCGGTCCTTTTTGGCCACCTGAAGCTTTCTTT. The chain links TRBV11-2 to TRBJ1-1; D not resolved. The CDR3 runs to 13 residues. Trimming left V 8 bases short and J 6 bases short, with 16 bases between. The V gene's germline CDR1 is SGHAT and CDR2 FQNNGV.

The V call is TRBV7-9, the J call TRBJ2-1; D may be TRBD1 (6 bases). V lost 4 bases and J 4 bases, leaving 11 bases between the germline ends. Germline V gives CDR1 SEHNR, CDR2 FQNEAQ (reference sequence). The CDR3 consists of 14 residues. The CDR3 spells CASSSWDTYNEQFF. Written as DNA, the CDR3 is TGTGCCAGCAGCTCCTGGGACACGTACAATGAGCAGTTCTTC. The complete variable domain, with remaining parts taken from reference TRBV7-9 and TRBJ2-1, reads DTGVSQNPRHKITKRGQNVTFRCDPISEHNRLYWYRQTLGQGPEFLTYFQNEAQLEKSRLLSDRFSAERPKGSFSTLEIQRTEQGDSAMYLCASSSWDTYNEQFFGPGTRLTVL.

The chain uses TRBV7-9 and TRBJ1-1; D is perhaps TRBD1 (6 bases). V lost 10 bases, J lost 6 bases, and 15 bases lay in between. The CDR3 has 12 residues. Germline values: CDR1 SEHNR, CDR2 FQNEAQ (reference sequence). The CDR3 coding sequence is TGTGCCAACTCCCCGGGGGGGCCTGAAGCTTTCTTT. Protein: CANSPGGPEAFF. Full variable domain (rest looked up from reference TRBV7-9 and TRBJ1-1): DTGVSQNPRHKITKRGQNVTFRCDPISEHNRLYWYRQTLGQGPEFLTYFQNEAQLEKSRLLSDRFSAERPKGSFSTLEIQRTEQGDSAMYLCANSPGGPEAFFGQGTRLTVV.

The chain carries TRBV29-1 and TRBJ1-1; D is unclear. The CDR3 has 14 residues. Germline loops: CDR1 SQVTM, CDR2 ANQGSEA. The V end was cut by 1 base, the J end by 1 base, with 10 bases between. The CDR3 sequence: CSVEAPSENTEAFF. In DNA form, the CDR3 reads TGCAGCGTTGAAGCCCCGAGTGAGAACACTGAAGCTTTCTTT.

V is TRBV7-6 and J is TRBJ2-2, with D possibly TRBD1 on 6 matching bases. V lost 4 bases to trimming and J lost 0 bases, with 12 bases between them. The CDR3 consists of 16 residues. From germline, CDR1 is SGHVS and CDR2 FNYEAQ. The chain's CDR3 is CASSSLDRTNTGELFF. CDR3 sequence (DNA): TGTGCCAGCAGCTCCCTCGACAGGACGAACACCGGGGAGCTGTTTTTT.

V is TRBV5-1 and J is TRBJ2-1; 12 bases are shared with TRBD2. Germline lookup yields CDR1 SGHRS and CDR2 YFSETQ. The CDR3 spans 18 residues. Trimming took 4 bases from V and 2 from J; bases not matched to a gene: 10. The CDR3 loop is CASSAQELAGGPYNEQFF. The DNA for the CDR3 is TGCGCCAGCAGCGCGCAAGAACTAGCGGGAGGACCCTACAATGAGCAGTTCTTC.

This rearrangement joins TRBV6-5 to TRBJ1-1; TRBD1 matches 12 bases. The CDR3 spans 14 residues. Germline V gene sequence: CDR1 MNHEY, CDR2 SVGAGI. V gave up 5 bases and J gave up 4 bases; unmatched junction bases: 2. The CDR3 bases are TGTGCCAGCAGTGGGACAGGGGGCGGCACTGAAGCTTTCTTT. This encodes CASSGTGGGTEAFF.

This rearrangement joins TRBV9 to TRBJ2-5, with D tentatively TRBD2 (6 bases). The ends were cut back, 0 bases at V and 4 bases at J, with 10 bases in the middle. CDR3 length: 14 residues. Germline values: CDR1 SGDLS, CDR2 YYNGEE. This chain's CDR3 is CASSVGLGGETQYF. The CDR3 bases are TGTGCCAGCAGCGTAGGACTCGGGGGAGAGACCCAGTACTTC.

The V call is TRBV11-3, the J call TRBJ2-3; weak D call: TRBD2 (5 bases). In germline, CDR1 is SGHNT, CDR2 YENEEA. V was shortened by 5 bases and J by 2 bases, with 8 bases between the two germline ends. This CDR3 region has 13 residues. This CDR3 reads CASSRGDTDTQYF. DNA of the CDR3: TGTGCCAGCAGCCGGGGTGACACAGATACGCAGTATTTT.

V and J are TRBV7-9 and TRBJ2-3, with no clear D. CDR3 length equals 12 residues. Trimming pared 5 bases from V and 8 bases from J, leaving 11 bases between. CDR1 is SEHNR, CDR2 FQNEAQ, per germline (reference sequence). CDR3 sequence (DNA): TGTGCCAGCAGCCTAGGAGCCGGTACGCAGTATTTT. Translation: CASSLGAGTQYF.

For this clone: The identical CDR3 is also encoded by other nucleotide sequences in the sample. The chain links TRBV27 to TRBJ1-3, with a possible D match to TRBD1 (5 bases). The germline V gene encodes CDR1 MNHEY and CDR2 SMNVEV (reference sequence). The CDR3 extends over 15 amino acids. V shed 3 bases and J shed 0 bases, with 9 bases lying between them. CDR3 DNA sequence: TGTGCCAGCAGTTTGGGGCAGGGCTCTGGAAACACCATATATTTT. Amino acids: CASSLGQGSGNTIYF.

The rearrangement joins TRBV6-1 to TRBJ2-1; D perhaps matches TRBD2 (5 bases). This CDR3 has 15 amino acids. V dropped 2 bases and J dropped 2 bases, with 10 bases sitting between them. Germline V gene data show CDR1 as MNHNS and CDR2 as SASEGT. CDR3: CASSELGSAYNEQFF. CDR3 in DNA: TGTGCCAGCAGTGAATTGGGTAGCGCCTACAATGAGCAGTTCTTC.

The genes are TRBV4-1 and TRBJ1-1, with D maybe TRBD1 (6 bases). Trimming removed 8 bases at V and 3 bases at J, with 13 bases between. Germline V gene data show CDR1 as MGHRA and CDR2 as YSYEKL. The length of the CDR3 is 13 residues. The CDR3 DNA is TGCGCCAGCGGGGCAGGGGCGGACACTGAAGCTTTCTTT. Translating gives CASGAGADTEAFF.

This chain connects TRBV7-9 to TRBJ2-2; maybe TRBD1 (6 bases). V was pared by 6 bases and J by 0 bases, with 17 bases between. There are 17 residues in the CDR3. The germline V gene encodes CDR1 SEHNR and CDR2 FQNEAQ (reference sequence). The DNA of the CDR3 is TGTGCCAGCAGTTTTCCTACAGGGTCCTCGAACACCGGGGAGCTGTTTTTT. The encoded protein is CASSFPTGSSNTGELFF. Variable domain in full (rest from reference TRBV7-9 and TRBJ2-2): DTGVSQNPRHKITKRGQNVTFRCDPISEHNRLYWYRQTLGQGPEFLTYFQNEAQLEKSRLLSDRFSAERPKGSFSTLEIQRTEQGDSAMYLCASSFPTGSSNTGELFFGEGSRLTVL.

The chain combines TRBV15 with TRBJ2-7; tentative D call: TRBD2 (5 bases). The germline V gene encodes CDR1 LNHNV and CDR2 YYDKDF (reference sequence). Trimming stripped 5 bases from V and 2 bases from J, with 16 bases between. This CDR3 has 15 residues. The CDR3 DNA follows: TGTGCCACCAGCCCTGAGCTAGCCCAGACCTACGAGCAGTACTTC. Residues: CATSPELAQTYEQYF.

The rearrangement joins TRBV11-2 to TRBJ2-2, with D possibly TRBD2 on 5 matching bases. This CDR3 is 13 amino acids long. The ends were cut back, 10 bases at V and 4 bases at J, with 13 bases in the middle. Germline CDR1 SGHAT, CDR2 FQNNGV. The CDR3 here is CAITPRGTGELFF. CDR3 sequence (DNA): TGTGCCATCACCCCTCGGGGCACCGGGGAGCTGTTTTTT.

The J gene is TRBJ2-5, the V gene TRBV9, with 9 bases aligning to TRBD2. The V segment lost 4 bases and the J segment 4 bases; nucleotides outside the gene matches: 8. Germline loops: CDR1 SGDLS, CDR2 YYNGEE. This CDR3 is built from 15 residues. CDR3 nucleotide sequence: TGTGCCAGCAGCCCCCCGATACTAGCGGGAGAGACCCAGTACTTC. Encoded protein: CASSPPILAGETQYF.

In DNA, the CDR3 is TGTGCCAGCAGCGGACGGACAGGGGGCTTAGAGACCCAGTACTTC. The encoded protein is CASSGRTGGLETQYF. The chain is built from TRBV9 and TRBJ2-5, with TRBD1 matching 11 bases. The CDR3 runs 15 residues. V lost 3 bases and J lost 4; bases outside the gene matches: 5. CDR1 SGDLS and CDR2 YYNGEE come from the germline V gene.

The chain is built from TRBV19 and TRBJ2-7, with 9 bases fitting TRBD1. V dropped 10 bases and J dropped 1; count of bases not matched to a gene: 11. This CDR3 spans 15 amino acids. Germline loops: CDR1 LNHDA, CDR2 SQIVND (reference sequence). Written as DNA, the CDR3 is TGTGCCACCCGTCTGGGACAGGGAGGGTCCTACGAGCAGTACTTC. Translating gives CATRLGQGGSYEQYF.

The chain combines TRBV11-2 with TRBJ1-1; 8 positions agree with TRBD1. The CDR3 totals 16 residues. The V gene end was trimmed by 5 bases and the J gene end by 0 bases; junction bases not matched to a gene: 8. Germline V CDR1 and CDR2: SGHAT, FQNNGV. This chain's CDR3 is CASSPGQGGMNTEAFF. The CDR3 region has the DNA TGTGCCAGCAGCCCAGGACAGGGAGGCATGAACACTGAAGCTTTCTTT. The full variable domain, its missing parts supplied by reference TRBV11-2 and TRBJ1-1, is EAGVAQSPRYKIIEKRQSVAFWCNPISGHATLYWYQQILGQGPKLLIQFQNNGVVDDSQLPKDRFSAERLKGVDSTLKIQPAKLEDSAVYLCASSPGQGGMNTEAFFGQGTRLTVV.

The chain has TRBV19 and TRBJ2-1; TRBD1 agrees at 11 bases. The CDR3 contains 12 residues. With V trimmed by 10 bases and J by 9 bases, 5 bases remained unmatched. Germline V CDR1 and CDR2: LNHDA, SQIVND (reference sequence). CDR3 sequence: CATGQGAGEQFF. The CDR3 DNA sequence: TGTGCCACCGGACAGGGGGCAGGTGAGCAGTTCTTC.

This rearrangement joins TRBV27 to TRBJ1-1; D might be TRBD1 (5 bases). Looked up from germline, CDR1 is MNHEY and CDR2 is SMNVEV (reference sequence). The CDR3 totals 13 residues. V dropped 5 bases and J dropped 7 bases, with 14 bases sitting between them. Here the CDR3 DNA reads TGTGCCAGCAGTCCCAGCCGGGGGTTTGAAGCTTTCTTT. Translation: CASSPSRGFEAFF.

Only one count was recorded for this clone. The V and J genes are TRBV9 and TRBJ1-4, with 7 positions matching TRBD1. CDR3 length: 14 residues. Trimming at V came to 4 bases and at J to 5 bases, leaving 5 bases not matched to a gene. Germline V lookup: CDR1 SGDLS, CDR2 YYNGEE. CDR3 DNA sequence: TGTGCCAGCAGCAACCGGGACAGAAATGAAAAACTGTTTTTT. It specifies CASSNRDRNEKLFF.